The present TCR beta chain was sequenced within a study of identical twins. Overall study findings and caveats: Sequences that were beta out-of-frame showed weaker excess twin sharing. Out-of-frame TCR alpha sharing in monozygotic twins exceeded recombination model predictions.

The germline V and J ends were trimmed by 2 bases and 1 base, with 6 bases remaining between them. The CDR3 loop spans 13 amino acids. CDR1 DFQATT and CDR2 SNEGSKA come from the germline V gene (reference sequence). TCRdb reanalysed the 5' RACE reads using MiXCR and keeps one entry per CDR3 protein. The sample yields about 530,000 distinct CDR3 sequences, 20% to 25% seen once. This clonotype was seen more than once but under ten times. The antigen is not known. The same sample was also used in a study of yellow fever vaccine responses in identical twins. This second study notes: In identical twins, vaccine T cell responses appeared partly shared and partly individual.

The V gene is TRBV20-1, the J gene TRBJ1-5; D unclear. Material for sequencing was CD4+ T cells sorted from blood. The receptor was isolated from a woman younger than 30 in good health. CDR3 nucleotide sequence: TGCAGTGCTAGAAGGGAGAGCAATCAGCCCCAGCATTTT. Protein product: CSARRESNQPQHF.